This T cell receptor (beta chain) was recovered during a study of T cell responses to AZD1222 COVID-19 vaccine (dated by TCRdb to the early 2020s). For the study in its entirety: A total of just over 230 trial participants underwent TCR sequencing, of whom roughly 210 had received two doses of AZD1222 and about 25 had received two doses of the MenACWY control vaccine. Trial participants were enrolled by age into 18-55, 56-69 and 70-plus year subgroups, with roughly 150, 30 and 60 TCR-sequenced participants respectively.

The CDR3 regions of human TCRbeta chains were analyzed by immunosequencing. From the authors' description of their analysis: TCRs in the repertoires were matched against a reference library of SARS-CoV-2-specific TCRs that had been generated with the MIRA antigen-specificity platform. Breadth meant the fraction of unique TCRs that were SARS-CoV-2-associated, whereas depth meant the fraction of total T cells that were SARS-CoV-2-associated. Using the MIRA data, each spike-specific TCR was assigned both to the spike region to which the TCR was reactive and to a CD4 or CD8 class. Log10-transformed breadth and depth values were compared by one-way ANOVA with Sidak's multiple comparisons tests. The table comes from immuneACCESS by way of TCRdb, which keeps in-frame sequences with V and J called. Part of the clones is missing from these tables; in studies checked, under half for an unresolved V gene and the rest for unknown reasons. That table gives V, J and clone size, and the DNA gave D and trimming. The sample table lists approximately 130,000 clones, about 89% of them with a count of one. The top ten constitute 8.5% to 14% of the sample.

Reading the label with the study, this specimen's time point is: baseline before first vaccination. What the treatment or condition label conveys for this sample: meningococcal conjugate vaccine given as trial control. The vaccinee samples were drawn from two UK trials, COV001 and COV002, one of which was a single-blind randomized controlled phase 2/3 trial testing AZD1222 (ChAdOx1 nCoV-19) in healthy adults. For TCRbeta chain sequencing, PBMC samples were collected from trial participants at day 0 and at day 28 after the second dose. Concerning this clone itself: The specificity of this receptor is unknown. No base-level quality is on record; no much larger clone is a single base apart.

What the work shows at the level of the full study, not this receptor alone: The whole spike protein was spanned by vaccine-associated CD4 TCRs, and dominant responses were seen in regions 160-218 and 743-854. No day 14 peak-response samples were available, so repertoires were characterized only after the peak T cell response. Conclusions about previously exposed vaccinees are limited, since just five or six AZD1222 recipients were seropositive for SARS-CoV-2 at baseline. The 56-69-year group was small, and its depth increase did not reach significance, likely because of low power. After two AZD1222 doses, both the breadth and the depth of spike-specific TCRs were significantly higher than at day 0 and than in MenACWY recipients. Participants were mostly white British, with more females than males. The authors suggested clonal diversity may have been underestimated. Nearly half of unique spike-specific TCRs reportedly recognized epitopes outside regions mutated in the B.1.351 and B.1.1.7 variants.

CDR1 and CDR2 are drawn from the germline V gene: SGHTA, FQGNSA. Unmatched junction bases come to 9, with V trimmed by 4 bases and J by 3 bases. Its CDR3 holds 15 amino acids, cysteine through phenylalanine. Kept here is only the CDR3 DNA, which spans 45 bases and is read in frame from base 1. The source of this sequence is an adult in good health. The specimen comprised peripheral blood, sampled on day 0 of MenACWY control vaccination. Rearrangement joined TRBV7-2 to TRBJ2-7, and 7 bases in between align with TRBD1. The CDR3 reads CASSYGTVGFYEQYF. The sequenced DNA: TGTGCCAGCAGCTACGGGACAGTGGGTTTCTACGAGCAGTACTTC.